Listed here are 16 T cell receptor beta chains from one sample, sequenced in a study of cytomegalovirus exposure and HLA in healthy donors. PCR involved 60 Vbeta and 13 Jbeta primers. Sequencing used immunoSEQ multiplex PCR; TCRdb keeps in-frame clones, though not all of them. The data show roughly 250,000 clones, with roughly two thirds seen just once and around 2.3% held by the top ten. The sample comprised PBMCs. All receptors derive from a female donor in good health and CMV-seronegative.

The rearrangement joins TRBV27 to TRBJ2-7, with 7 bases aligning to TRBD2. The CDR3 is 16 residues long. The germline gives CDR1 MNHEY, CDR2 SMNVEV (reference sequence). Trimming removed 0 bases from V and 6 bases from J; junction bases left unmatched: 11. CDR3 DNA: TGTGCCAGCAGTTTATCCCCGGGACTACTACGCGGCGAGCAGTACTTC. It specifies CASSLSPGLLRGEQYF.

V and J are TRBV30 and TRBJ2-7; D possibly corresponds to TRBD2 (6 bases). V was shortened by 0 bases and J by 7 bases, with 19 bases between the two germline ends. This CDR3 region has 15 residues. CDR1 is GTSNPN, CDR2 SVGIG, per germline (reference sequence). The CDR3 DNA reads as TGTGCCTGGAGTGTACGGGGAGGCGGGGCCAAGGAGCAGTACTTC. Its translation is CAWSVRGGGAKEQYF.

The CDR3 DNA is TGCGCCAGCAGCCAAGAGGCGGGACCGGATACGCAGTATTTT. Translation: CASSQEAGPDTQYF. The chain carries TRBV4-1 and TRBJ2-3, with a tentative D call TRBD2 (6 bases). The CDR3 runs to 14 residues. Trimming pared 0 bases from V and 6 bases from J, leaving 10 bases between. Germline V gene sequence: CDR1 MGHRA, CDR2 YSYEKL.

The rearrangement links TRBV28 to TRBJ2-2, with D unresolved. V lost 6 bases, J lost 5 bases, and 10 bases lay in between. CDR1 and CDR2 from the germline V gene are MDHEN and SYDVKM. The CDR3 runs to 13 residues. CDR3 nucleotide sequence: TGTGCCAGCAGGTCGCAACAAACCGGGGAGCTGTTTTTT. Translating it yields CASRSQQTGELFF.

The V gene is TRBV7-7, the J gene TRBJ2-5; 7 positions agree with TRBD2. TRBJ2-7 explains the end of the DNA better; the J call may be wrong. This CDR3 has 16 residues. CDR1 SSHAT and CDR2 FNYEAQ come from the germline V gene (reference sequence). The CDR3 DNA sequence: TGTGCCAGCAGCTTAGCGTTTACTAGCGAATCCTACGAGCAGTACTTC. It translates to CASSLAFTSESYEQYF.

The V gene is TRBV5-6, the J gene TRBJ2-1; TRBD1 matches at 10 bases. Germline CDR1 reads SGHDT; CDR2 reads YYEEEE. This CDR3 has 15 amino acids. Losses at the gene ends were 2 bases for V and 6 bases for J; bases not matched to a gene: 5. The CDR3 DNA is TGTGCCAGCAGCTTTTGGACAGGGGGTCCCAATGAGCAGTTCTTC. The encoded protein is CASSFWTGGPNEQFF.

This clone was observed once. The V and J genes are TRBV19 and TRBJ2-7, with 7 bases fitting TRBD1. This CDR3 comprises 15 residues. CDR1 is LNHDA and CDR2 is SQIVND in the germline V gene (reference sequence). With 4 bases clipped from V and 6 bases from J, the junction kept 12 bases outside the gene matches. The CDR3 nucleotides read TGTGCCAGTAGTACAGGACAGGCTATACCTACCGAGCAGTACTTC. Amino acids: CASSTGQAIPTEQYF.

CDR3 coding DNA: TGTGCCAGCAGTGAAGCCGCGGAAGAGTCCTGGGACGAGCAGTACTTC. Translated: CASSEAAEESWDEQYF. V and J are TRBV6-1 and TRBJ2-7, with no clear D. CDR1 is MNHNS, CDR2 SASEGT, per germline. The CDR3 contains 16 residues. Trimming removed 0 bases at V and 5 bases at J, with 17 bases between.

This chain connects TRBV18 to TRBJ2-3, with TRBD2 matching over 9 bases. V shed 4 bases and J 2 bases; nucleotides not matched to a gene: 4. The CDR3 is made up of 15 amino acids. Germline CDR1 is KGHSH and CDR2 is LQKENI. CDR3 in amino acids: CASSQLAGSTDTQYF. The DNA for the CDR3 is TGTGCCAGCTCACAGCTAGCGGGATCCACAGATACGCAGTATTTT.

The chain links TRBV5-4 to TRBJ2-5; a weak D match, TRBD1 (6 bases). The CDR3 spans 14 residues. The germline CDR1 and CDR2 sequences are SGHNT and YYREEE (reference sequence). V lost 0 bases, J lost 1 base, and 7 bases lay in between. The DNA for the CDR3 is TGTGCCAGCAGCTTGGGGACAGTCCAAGAGACCCAGTACTTC. This encodes CASSLGTVQETQYF.

The V and J genes are TRBV27 and TRBJ2-7; 9 bases are shared with TRBD1. Germline V lookup: CDR1 MNHEY, CDR2 SMNVEV (reference sequence). V shed 1 base and J 5 bases; nucleotides not matched to a gene: 6. This CDR3 is 15 amino acids long. The CDR3 region is CASSLLGQGPHEQYF. CDR3 DNA sequence: TGTGCCAGCAGTTTATTGGGACAGGGCCCTCACGAGCAGTACTTC.

The V and J genes are TRBV28 and TRBJ1-2, with D uncertain. This CDR3 has 14 amino acids. The ends were cut back, 4 bases at V and 5 bases at J, with 14 bases in the middle. Germline V gene lookup returns CDR1 MDHEN and CDR2 SYDVKM. CDR3 nucleotides: TGTGCCAGCAGTTCCCGAACTTACCGATATGGCTACACCTTC. Residues: CASSSRTYRYGYTF.

This chain uses TRBV5-5 with TRBJ1-2; TRBD1 matches at 7 bases. Unmatched junction bases numbered 12, after V lost 3 bases and J lost 7 bases. The CDR3 consists of 15 residues. CDR1 SGHKS and CDR2 YYEKEE come from the germline V gene (reference sequence). The CDR3 here is CASSSGGRGTIGYTF. Written as DNA, the CDR3 is TGTGCCAGCAGCTCCGGCGGCAGGGGGACGATTGGCTACACCTTC. Looking up the rest from reference TRBV5-5 and TRBJ1-2 gives the full variable domain: DAGVTQSPTHLIKTRGQQVTLRCSPISGHKSVSWYQQVLGQGPQFIFQYYEKEERGRGNFPDRFSARQFPNYSSELNVNALLLGDSALYLCASSSGGRGTIGYTFGSGTRLTVV.

The CDR3: CASSLSSRGSDTQYF. DNA for the CDR3: TGTGCCAGTAGTCTCTCCTCCAGGGGGTCAGATACGCAGTATTTT. This chain uses TRBV19 with TRBJ2-3; 7 bases line up with TRBD1. The CDR3 spans 15 residues. Germline V gene data show CDR1 as LNHDA and CDR2 as SQIVND (reference sequence). With 5 bases clipped from V and 4 bases from J, the junction kept 9 bases outside the gene matches.

The chain has TRBV7-6 and TRBJ1-3; D uncertain. The CDR3 extends over 13 amino acids. Germline-derived CDR1 and CDR2 are SGHVS and FNYEAQ. Trimming stripped 4 bases from V and 4 bases from J, with 8 bases between. CDR3 amino acids: CASSYLPGNTIYF. As DNA, the CDR3 is TGTGCCAGCAGCTACCTACCGGGAAACACCATATATTTT.

The rearrangement links TRBV9 to TRBJ1-2; no definite D call. The V end lost 4 bases, the J end lost 4 bases, and 8 bases lay between the germline ends. CDR1 and CDR2 from the germline V gene are SGDLS and YYNGEE. The CDR3 extends over 12 amino acids. For the CDR3, the DNA is TGTGCCAGCAGCCGCCGCAGCTATGGCTACACCTTC. Its translation is CASSRRSYGYTF.